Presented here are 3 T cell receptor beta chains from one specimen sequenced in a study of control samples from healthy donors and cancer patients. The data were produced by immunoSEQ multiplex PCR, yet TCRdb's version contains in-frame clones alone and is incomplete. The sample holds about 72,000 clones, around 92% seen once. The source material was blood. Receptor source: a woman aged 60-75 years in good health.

The CDR3 spells CASTPRGDTQYF. CDR3 sequence (DNA): TGTGCCAGCACCCCCCGCGGGGATACGCAGTATTTT. The rearrangement uses TRBV5-8 and TRBJ2-3, with D perhaps TRBD2 (5 bases). V lost 6 bases and J 6 bases, leaving 11 bases between the germline ends. The CDR3 is 12 amino acids. Germline-derived CDR1 and CDR2 are SGHTS and YDEGEE.

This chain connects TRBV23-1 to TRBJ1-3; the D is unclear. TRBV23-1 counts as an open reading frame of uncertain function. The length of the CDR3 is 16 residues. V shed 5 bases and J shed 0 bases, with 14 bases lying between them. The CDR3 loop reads CASSKGAEFSGNTIYF. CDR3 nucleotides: TGCGCCAGCAGTAAGGGTGCGGAGTTCTCTGGAAACACCATATATTTT.

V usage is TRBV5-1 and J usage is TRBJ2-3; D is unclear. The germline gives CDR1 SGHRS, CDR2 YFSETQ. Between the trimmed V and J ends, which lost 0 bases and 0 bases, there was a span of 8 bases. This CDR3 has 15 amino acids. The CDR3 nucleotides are TGCGCCAGCAGCTTGGCGCTAGTCAGCACAGATACGCAGTATTTT. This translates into CASSLALVSTDTQYF. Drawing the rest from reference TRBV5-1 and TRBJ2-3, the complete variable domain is KAGVTQTPRYLIKTRGQQVTLSCSPISGHRSVSWYQQTPGQGLQFLFEYFSETQRNKGNFPGRFSGRQFSNSRSEMNVSTLELGDSALYLCASSLALVSTDTQYFGPGTRLTVL.